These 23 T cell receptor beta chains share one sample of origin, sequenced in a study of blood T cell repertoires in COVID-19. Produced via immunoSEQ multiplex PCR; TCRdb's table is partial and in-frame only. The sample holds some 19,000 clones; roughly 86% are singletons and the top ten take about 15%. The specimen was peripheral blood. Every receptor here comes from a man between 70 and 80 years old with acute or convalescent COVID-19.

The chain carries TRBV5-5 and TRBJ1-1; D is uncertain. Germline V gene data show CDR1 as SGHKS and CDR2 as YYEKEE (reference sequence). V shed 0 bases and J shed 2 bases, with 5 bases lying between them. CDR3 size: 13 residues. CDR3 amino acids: CASSLDSNTEAFF. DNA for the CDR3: TGTGCCAGCAGCTTGGACAGTAACACTGAAGCTTTCTTT.

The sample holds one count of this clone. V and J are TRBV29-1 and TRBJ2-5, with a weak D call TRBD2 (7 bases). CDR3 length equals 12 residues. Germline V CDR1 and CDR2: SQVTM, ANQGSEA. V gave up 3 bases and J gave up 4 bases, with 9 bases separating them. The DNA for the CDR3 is TGCAGCGTTGATAGGGGGGGAGAGACCCAGTACTTC. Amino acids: CSVDRGGETQYF. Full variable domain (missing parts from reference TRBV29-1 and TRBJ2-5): SAVISQKPSRDICQRGTSLTIQCQVDSQVTMMFWYRQQPGQSLTLIATANQGSEATYESGFVIDKFPISRPNLTFSTLTVSNMSPEDSSIYLCSVDRGGETQYFGPGTRLLVL.

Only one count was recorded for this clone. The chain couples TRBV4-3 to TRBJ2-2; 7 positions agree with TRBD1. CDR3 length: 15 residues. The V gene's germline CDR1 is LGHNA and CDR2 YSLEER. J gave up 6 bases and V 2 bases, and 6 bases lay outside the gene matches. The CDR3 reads CASSQKGAGAGELFF. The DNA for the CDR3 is TGCGCCAGCAGCCAAAAGGGGGCTGGCGCCGGGGAGCTGTTTTTT.

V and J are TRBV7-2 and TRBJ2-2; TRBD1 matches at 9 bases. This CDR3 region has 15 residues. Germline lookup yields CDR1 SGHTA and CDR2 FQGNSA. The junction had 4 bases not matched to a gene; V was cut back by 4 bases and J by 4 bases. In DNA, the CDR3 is TGTGCCAGCAGCTGGGACAGGGTGAGCACCGGGGAGCTGTTTTTT. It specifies CASSWDRVSTGELFF.

The CDR3 reads CASSPPSSYEQYF. The CDR3 region has the DNA TGTGCCAGCTCACCACCCTCCTCCTACGAGCAGTACTTC. V usage is TRBV18 and J usage is TRBJ2-7; D gene unclear. Trimming pared 0 bases from V and 0 bases from J, leaving 3 bases between. Germline V CDR1 and CDR2: KGHSH, LQKENI. The CDR3 is 13 amino acids.

In DNA form, the CDR3 reads TGTGCCAGCAGTTACTCCTCAGGGACTGCGGGAAACACCATATATTTT. This gives the protein CASSYSSGTAGNTIYF. The chain couples TRBV6-6 to TRBJ1-3; maybe TRBD1 (5 bases). Per germline, CDR1 MNHNY and CDR2 SVGAGI (reference sequence). The CDR3 extends over 16 amino acids. Trimming pared 0 bases from V and 4 bases from J, leaving 13 bases between.

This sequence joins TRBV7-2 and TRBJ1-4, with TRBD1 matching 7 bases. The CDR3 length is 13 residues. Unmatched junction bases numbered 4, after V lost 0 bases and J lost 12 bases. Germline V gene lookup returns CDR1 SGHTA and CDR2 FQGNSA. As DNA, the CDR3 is TGTGCCAGCAGCTTAGCGGGTACAGGGGAACTGTTTTTT. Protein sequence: CASSLAGTGELFF. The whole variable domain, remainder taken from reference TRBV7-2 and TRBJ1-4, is GAGVSQSPSNKVTEKGKDVELRCDPISGHTALYWYRQSLGQGLEFLIYFQGNSAPDKSGLPSDRFSAERTGGSVSTLTIQRTQQEDSAVYLCASSLAGTGELFFGSGTQLSVL.

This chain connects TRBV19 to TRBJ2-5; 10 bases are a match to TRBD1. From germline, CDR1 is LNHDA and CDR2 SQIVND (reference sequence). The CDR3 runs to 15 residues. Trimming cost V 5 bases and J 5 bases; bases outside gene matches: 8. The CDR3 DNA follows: TGTGCCAGTAGTGTGACAGGGGGCGCCTGGGAGACCCAGTACTTC. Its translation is CASSVTGGAWETQYF.

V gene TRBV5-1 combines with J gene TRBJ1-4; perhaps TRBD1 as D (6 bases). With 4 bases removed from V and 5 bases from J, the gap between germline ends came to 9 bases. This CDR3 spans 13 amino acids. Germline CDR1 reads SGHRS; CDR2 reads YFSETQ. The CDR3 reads CASSSQGNEKLFF. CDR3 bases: TGCGCCAGCAGCAGCCAGGGGAATGAAAAACTGTTTTTT.

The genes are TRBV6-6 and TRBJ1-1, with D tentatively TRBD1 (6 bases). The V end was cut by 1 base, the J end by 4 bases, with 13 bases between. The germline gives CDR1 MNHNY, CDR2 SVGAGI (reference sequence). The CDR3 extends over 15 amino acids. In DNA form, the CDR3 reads TGTGCCAGCAGTTACTGGGCAGGGGCCTCCACTGAAGCTTTCTTT. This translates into CASSYWAGASTEAFF.

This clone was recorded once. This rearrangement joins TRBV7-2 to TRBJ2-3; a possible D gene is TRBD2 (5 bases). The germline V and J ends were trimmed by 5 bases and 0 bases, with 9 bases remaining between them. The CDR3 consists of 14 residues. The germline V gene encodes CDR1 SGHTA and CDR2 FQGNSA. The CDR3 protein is CASSPDWSTDTQYF. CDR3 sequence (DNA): TGTGCCAGCAGCCCGGACTGGAGCACAGATACGCAGTATTTT.

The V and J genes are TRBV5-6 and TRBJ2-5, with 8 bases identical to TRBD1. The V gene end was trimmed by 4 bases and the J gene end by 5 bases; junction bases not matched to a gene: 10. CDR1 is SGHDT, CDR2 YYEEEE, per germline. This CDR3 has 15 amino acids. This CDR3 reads CASSARTGSRETQYF. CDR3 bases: TGTGCCAGCAGCGCCCGGACAGGGAGTAGGGAGACCCAGTACTTC.

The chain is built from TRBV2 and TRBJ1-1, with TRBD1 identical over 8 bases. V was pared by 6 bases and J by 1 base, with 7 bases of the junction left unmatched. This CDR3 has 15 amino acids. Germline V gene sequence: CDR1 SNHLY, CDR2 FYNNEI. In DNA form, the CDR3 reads TGTGCCAGCAGAGTACAACAGGGGGGGAACACTGAAGCTTTCTTT. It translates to CASRVQQGGNTEAFF.

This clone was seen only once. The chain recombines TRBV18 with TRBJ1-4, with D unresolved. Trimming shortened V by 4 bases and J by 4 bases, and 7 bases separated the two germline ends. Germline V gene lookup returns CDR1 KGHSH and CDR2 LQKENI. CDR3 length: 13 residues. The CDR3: CASSQQVNEKLFF. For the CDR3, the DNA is TGTGCCAGCTCACAGCAGGTTAATGAAAAACTGTTTTTT.

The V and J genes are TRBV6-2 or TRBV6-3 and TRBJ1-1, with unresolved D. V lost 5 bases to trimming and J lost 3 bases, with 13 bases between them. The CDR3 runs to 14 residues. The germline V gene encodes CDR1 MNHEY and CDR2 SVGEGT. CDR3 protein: CASSPRGSDTEAFF. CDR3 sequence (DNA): TGTGCCAGCAGTCCCCGCGGTTCGGACACTGAAGCTTTCTTT.

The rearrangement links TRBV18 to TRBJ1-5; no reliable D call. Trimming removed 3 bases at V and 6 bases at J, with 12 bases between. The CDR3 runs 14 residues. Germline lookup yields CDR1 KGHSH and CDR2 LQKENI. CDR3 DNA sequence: TGTGCCAGCTCACCGGGCACTGGTGGTCAGCCCCAGCATTTT. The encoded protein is CASSPGTGGQPQHF.

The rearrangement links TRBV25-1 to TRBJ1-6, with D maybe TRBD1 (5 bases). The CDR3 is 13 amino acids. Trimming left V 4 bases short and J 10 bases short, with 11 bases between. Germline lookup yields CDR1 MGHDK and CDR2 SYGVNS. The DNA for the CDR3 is TGTGCCAGCAGTGGGTTCAGGGTCTCACCCCTCCACTTT. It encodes CASSGFRVSPLHF.

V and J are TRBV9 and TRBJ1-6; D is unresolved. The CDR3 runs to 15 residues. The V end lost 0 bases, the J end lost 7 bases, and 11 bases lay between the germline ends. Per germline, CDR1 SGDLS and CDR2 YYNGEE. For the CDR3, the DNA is TGTGCCAGCAGCGTAGGACGGGAAAGGAATTCACCCCTCCACTTT. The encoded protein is CASSVGRERNSPLHF.

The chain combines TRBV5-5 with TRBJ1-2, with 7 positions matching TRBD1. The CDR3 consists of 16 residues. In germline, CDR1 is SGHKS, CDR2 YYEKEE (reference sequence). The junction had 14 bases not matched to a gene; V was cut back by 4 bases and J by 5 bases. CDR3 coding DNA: TGTGCCAGCAGCCTGACGTACAGGGGCCTGGATTATGGCTACACCTTC. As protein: CASSLTYRGLDYGYTF. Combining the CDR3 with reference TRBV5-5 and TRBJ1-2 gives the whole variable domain DAGVTQSPTHLIKTRGQQVTLRCSPISGHKSVSWYQQVLGQGPQFIFQYYEKEERGRGNFPDRFSARQFPNYSSELNVNALLLGDSALYLCASSLTYRGLDYGYTFGSGTRLTVV.

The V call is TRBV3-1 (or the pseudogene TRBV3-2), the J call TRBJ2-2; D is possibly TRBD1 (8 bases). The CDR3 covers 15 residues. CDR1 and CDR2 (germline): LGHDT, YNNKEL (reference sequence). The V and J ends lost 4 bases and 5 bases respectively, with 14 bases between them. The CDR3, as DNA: TGTGCCAGCAGCCTTACAGGGGGAGGGACCGGGGAGCTGTTTTTT. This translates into CASSLTGGGTGELFF.

Here the CDR3 DNA reads TGCGCCAGCAGTAACCTAAGCGGTCACAATGAGCAGTTCTTC. This gives the protein CASSNLSGHNEQFF. The chain joins TRBV5-1 to TRBJ2-1; the D gene is possibly TRBD2 (5 bases). The V end lost 5 bases, the J end lost 5 bases, and 14 bases lay between the germline ends. CDR3 size: 14 residues. The germline CDR1 and CDR2 sequences are SGHRS and YFSETQ.

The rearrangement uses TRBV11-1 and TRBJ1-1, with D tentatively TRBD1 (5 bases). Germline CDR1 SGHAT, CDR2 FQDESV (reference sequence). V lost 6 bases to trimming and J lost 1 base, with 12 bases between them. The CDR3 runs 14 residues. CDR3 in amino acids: CASRKIQGNTEAFF. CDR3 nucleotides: TGTGCCAGCAGAAAAATCCAGGGGAACACTGAAGCTTTCTTT.

The chain's CDR3 is CASSSLGRGAYNEQFF. CDR3 coding DNA: TGTGCCAGCTCTTCGCTGGGCAGGGGAGCTTACAATGAGCAGTTCTTC. This sequence joins TRBV2 and TRBJ2-1; D is perhaps TRBD1 (6 bases). The CDR3 is 16 residues long. The V end lost 8 bases, the J end lost 4 bases, and 21 bases lay between the germline ends. The V gene's germline CDR1 is SNHLY and CDR2 FYNNEI.